The rows below give T cell receptor beta chains drawn from one sample of a study of regulatory T cells in long-lasting Graves disease. TCRdb called the multiplex PCR reads again in MiXCR, with one record for every CDR3 protein. The table includes under 450,000 distinct CDR3 sequences, under 20% detected once. Another study also made use of these data, one on T cells in Graves' hyperthyroidism and ophthalmopathy.

The sample here was peripheral blood mononuclear cells (PBMCs), taken at new diagnosis, from a patient treated with antithyroid drugs. These receptors were taken from a woman aged 18-29 years with Graves disease. Each CDR3 is given with its conserved first and last residue. D genes are given only for firm matches. Expanded clones are given a class, and other clones once, few, many or no size at all.

V gene	clone size	D gene	J gene	CDR3 protein	CDR3 DNA
TRBV20-1	many	-	TRBJ1-4	CSAPTETNEKLFF	TGCAGTGCTCCCACGGAAACTAATGAAAAACTGTTTTTT
TRBV3-1	-	TRBD2	TRBJ2-1	CASSQDFSGGYNEQFF	TGTGCCAGCAGCCAAGATTTTAGCGGGGGTTACAATGAGCAGTTCTTC
TRBV11-2	-	-	TRBJ2-7	CASSSGQVPQRHYEQYF	TGTGCCAGCAGCTCGGGACAAGTTCCCCAGAGGCACTACGAGCAGTACTTC
TRBV20-1	many	-	TRBJ2-7	CSAQDGSYEQYF	TGCAGTGCTCAGGACGGATCCTACGAGCAGTACTTC
TRBV6-1	many	TRBD1	TRBJ2-7	CASSTGTGIYEQYF	TGTGCCAGCAGCACCGGGACAGGCATCTACGAGCAGTACTTC
TRBV12-3/TRBV12-4	many	TRBD2	TRBJ2-1	CASSLAAGGSYNEQFF	TGTGCCAGCAGTTTAGCAGCGGGAGGCTCCTACAATGAGCAGTTCTTC
TRBV19	many	TRBD1	TRBJ2-1	CASSIAEGQGPYNEQFF	TGTGCCAGTAGTATAGCCGAGGGACAGGGGCCCTACAATGAGCAGTTCTTC
TRBV6-1	-	-	TRBJ2-7	CASSEHLVPYEQYF	TGTGCCAGCAGTGAACATCTAGTACCCTACGAGCAGTACTTC
TRBV11-2	many	-	TRBJ2-1	CASSSPPNEQFF	TGTGCCAGCAGCTCCCCTCCCAATGAGCAGTTCTTC
TRBV20-1	many	-	TRBJ2-7	CSARDRAAFYEQYF	TGCAGTGCTAGAGATAGGGCAGCTTTCTACGAGCAGTACTTC
TRBV15	-	-	TRBJ2-7	CATSREGVRGYEQYF	TGTGCCACCAGCAGAGAGGGAGTCAGAGGGTACGAGCAGTACTTC
TRBV6-1	many	TRBD2	TRBJ2-5	CASRGGLAVETQYF	TGTGCCAGCAGGGGGGGACTAGCGGTTGAGACCCAGTACTTC
TRBV6-2/TRBV6-3	-	TRBD1	TRBJ1-4	CASSWTGGREKLFF	TGTGCCAGCAGTTGGACAGGGGGCAGGGAAAAACTGTTTTTT
TRBV19	few	-	TRBJ2-1	CASSPVLTVDEQFF	TGTGCCAGTAGCCCGGTGCTGACGGTCGATGAGCAGTTCTTC
TRBV7-3	many	TRBD2	TRBJ2-1	CASSHGLAGPYNEQFF	TGTGCCAGCAGCCATGGACTAGCGGGTCCCTACAATGAGCAGTTCTTC
TRBV10-3	-	-	TRBJ1-2	CAISETDNYGYTF	TGTGCCATCAGTGAGACAGATAACTATGGCTACACCTTC
TRBV13	-	TRBD1	TRBJ2-7	CASSLGAGGTYEQYF	TGTGCCAGCAGCTTAGGTGCAGGGGGAACCTACGAGCAGTACTTC
TRBV29-1	-	-	TRBJ2-3	CSVDKASTDTQYF	TGCAGCGTTGATAAAGCGAGCACAGATACGCAGTATTTT
TRBV27	-	-	TRBJ2-5	CASSLWGAARETQYF	TGTGCCAGCAGTTTATGGGGGGCCGCCAGGGAGACCCAGTACTTC
TRBV6-2/TRBV6-3	many	TRBD2	TRBJ2-1	CASRAGTSGINEQFF	TGTGCCAGCAGGGCTGGGACTAGCGGGATCAATGAGCAGTTCTTC
TRBV28	many	TRBD1	TRBJ2-3	CASSSKHGTGHELSTDTQYF	TGTGCCAGCAGTTCGAAACACGGGACAGGGCACGAGTTGTCCACAGATACGCAGTATTTT
TRBV28	few	-	TRBJ1-1	CASKYAGTEAFF	TGTGCCAGCAAGTATGCGGGTACTGAAGCTTTCTTT
TRBV3-1	many	TRBD1	TRBJ2-1	CASSPSDRDLYNEQFF	TGTGCCAGCAGCCCCTCGGACAGGGACCTTTACAATGAGCAGTTCTTC
TRBV29-1	few	TRBD1	TRBJ2-7	CSVEDGVQGSNEQYF	TGCAGCGTTGAAGACGGAGTACAGGGGAGCAACGAGCAGTACTTC
TRBV6-1	many	TRBD2	TRBJ2-1	CASSTRGGGGLYNEQFF	TGTGCCAGCAGCACGCGGGGTGGGGGGGGTTTGTACAATGAGCAGTTCTTC
TRBV12-3/TRBV12-4	few	-	TRBJ1-3	CASSHLSGDFSGNTIYF	TGTGCCAGCAGTCATCTCTCGGGGGACTTCTCTGGAAACACCATATATTTT
TRBV29-1	many	-	TRBJ2-3	CSVDGPSTDTQYF	TGCAGCGTTGACGGTCCTAGCACAGATACGCAGTATTTT
TRBV20-1	many	TRBD2	TRBJ2-3	CSASGLAGESTDTQYF	TGCAGTGCTTCCGGACTAGCGGGGGAATCCACAGATACGCAGTATTTT
TRBV15	few	TRBD2	TRBJ2-1	CATGGGLGGNEQFF	TGTGCCACCGGGGGGGGGTTGGGGGGCAATGAGCAGTTCTTC
TRBV6-1	many	-	TRBJ2-2	CASSEVGTGELFF	TGTGCCAGCAGTGAAGTAGGAACCGGGGAGCTGTTTTTT
TRBV20-1	many	-	TRBJ1-1	CSAREHGQMGEAFF	TGCAGTGCTAGGGAACACGGGCAGATGGGTGAAGCTTTCTTT
TRBV24-1	-	TRBD2	TRBJ2-1	CATSERGLAGNEQFF	TGTGCCACCAGTGAAAGGGGACTAGCGGGGAATGAGCAGTTCTTC
TRBV5-1	many	TRBD2	TRBJ2-3	CASSLEPSGGTSTDTQYF	TGCGCCAGCAGCTTGGAGCCTAGCGGGGGAACTAGCACAGATACGCAGTATTTT
TRBV6-5	many	TRBD2	TRBJ2-7	CASSYSPGGEQYF	TGTGCCAGCAGTTACTCCCCCGGGGGGGAGCAGTACTTC
TRBV2	many	-	TRBJ2-2	CASNDQNTGELFF	TGTGCCAGCAACGATCAGAACACCGGGGAGCTGTTTTTT
TRBV18	many	-	TRBJ2-5	CASSLTGREETQYF	TGTGCCAGCAGCTTAACTGGACGGGAAGAGACCCAGTACTTC
TRBV7-8	few	TRBD1	TRBJ2-7	CASSTPPPDRGFSYEQYF	TGTGCCAGCAGCACCCCCCCCCCGGACAGGGGGTTTTCGTACGAGCAGTACTTC
TRBV7-9	-	TRBD2	TRBJ2-1	CASSYTSGSWNEQFF	TGTGCCAGCAGCTACACTAGCGGGAGTTGGAATGAGCAGTTCTTC
TRBV20-1	-	TRBD1	TRBJ1-5	CSARGQAQSDQPQHF	TGCAGTGCCAGGGGGCAAGCACAGAGCGATCAGCCCCAGCATTTT
TRBV5-1	many	TRBD2	TRBJ2-5	CASSLALAGGPQETQYF	TGCGCCAGCAGCTTGGCCCTAGCGGGAGGGCCCCAAGAGACCCAGTACTTC
TRBV20-1	many	TRBD2	TRBJ2-7	CSARKRGTSYEQYF	TGCAGTGCTAGAAAGCGGGGGACATCCTACGAGCAGTACTTC
TRBV20-1	many	-	TRBJ2-1	CSAIPLDRTLYNEQFF	TGCAGTGCAATACCCCTTGACCGAACCCTCTACAATGAGCAGTTCTTC
TRBV29-1	few	-	TRBJ2-1	CSAIDRSSYNEQFF	TGCAGCGCCATAGACAGGAGCTCCTACAATGAGCAGTTCTTC
TRBV7-2	few	TRBD1	TRBJ1-5	CASSPNWGQGGPQPQHF	TGTGCCAGCAGCCCAAACTGGGGACAGGGGGGCCCCCAGCCCCAGCATTTT